The 8 T cell receptor beta chains presented below share a single source sample, sequenced in a study of CD8+ T cells in alopecia areata (dated by TCRdb to about 2018). The label giving this sample's time point can be read as: more than 3 weeks on oral tofacitinib. The treatment or condition label of this sample denotes: oral pan-JAK inhibitor, 5-10 mg twice daily. The library was built by means of the immunoSEQ multiplex PCR assay. To provide template for TCR sequencing, every sample had RNA extracted and reverse transcribed into cDNA. TCRdb retrieved this table from immuneACCESS and kept in-frame rearrangements only. Not all clones are present; in checked studies, unresolved V genes account for under half, and no reason is known for the remainder. The sample table records roughly 190,000 clones; roughly three fifths of these occur just once. The ten largest clonotypes hold around 0.7% of the sample.

The starting material was CD4+ T cells sorted from blood, obtained at week 4, from a patient treated with tofacitinib. Receptors were obtained from a human donor with alopecia areata.

This rearrangement joins TRBV30 to TRBJ1-2; D ambiguous. This CDR3 is 15 amino acids long. V lost 0 bases to trimming and J lost 1 base, with 12 bases between them. Germline-derived CDR1 and CDR2 are GTSNPN and SVGIG (reference sequence). In DNA, the CDR3 is TGTGCCTGGAGTGTTAGACGCCAGATTAACTATGGCTACACCTTC. Amino acid sequence: CAWSVRRQINYGYTF.

The V and J genes are TRBV5-1 and TRBJ1-1, with 10 bases fitting TRBD1. V gave up 4 bases and J gave up 4 bases; unmatched junction bases: 7. Germline V gene data show CDR1 as SGHRS and CDR2 as YFSETQ. This CDR3 has 15 residues. As DNA, the CDR3 is TGCGCCAGCAGCCTACGGACAGGGGGTGGCACTGAAGCTTTCTTT. It is translated as CASSLRTGGGTEAFF.

The chain combines TRBV5-1 with TRBJ2-1, with 9 nucleotides matching TRBD1. The CDR3 has 13 residues. Germline-derived CDR1 and CDR2 are SGHRS and YFSETQ. V dropped 7 bases and J dropped 8; count of bases not matched to a gene: 7. The CDR3 bases are TGCGCCAGCGGCGGGACAGGGCTCGATGAGCAGTTCTTC. Its translation is CASGGTGLDEQFF.

A word on this clone: Other nucleotide sequences from this sample produce the same CDR3. J is TRBJ2-7 and V is TRBV30; D unresolved. Germline-derived CDR1 and CDR2 are GTSNPN and SVGIG (reference sequence). CDR3 length equals 14 residues. The germline V and J ends were trimmed by 0 bases and 0 bases, with 9 bases remaining between them. CDR3 protein: CAWSVSGSSYEQYF. CDR3 nucleotides: TGTGCCTGGAGTGTATCGGGCTCCTCCTACGAGCAGTACTTC.

This chain joins TRBV27 and TRBJ2-1; unclear D gene. This CDR3 spans 15 amino acids. Looked up from germline, CDR1 is MNHEY and CDR2 is SMNVEV (reference sequence). Trimming removed 7 bases at V and 6 bases at J, with 19 bases between. CDR3 DNA sequence: TGTGCCAGCACCCCTCTCGGAAGTCCCCGCAATGAGCAGTTCTTC. Encoded protein: CASTPLGSPRNEQFF.

The chain uses TRBV15 and TRBJ1-5, with a tentative D call TRBD1 (5 bases). The CDR3 runs 16 residues. Per the germline V gene, CDR1 is LNHNV and CDR2 is YYDKDF (reference sequence). The V gene lost 0 bases and the J gene lost 1 base, with 10 bases spanning the gap. The CDR3 DNA sequence: TGTGCCACCAGCAGAGACCTCCGGGGCAGCAATCAGCCCCAGCATTTT. Translating it yields CATSRDLRGSNQPQHF.

V is TRBV5-1 and J is TRBJ2-3, with D possibly matching TRBD2 (6 bases). The CDR3 has 14 residues. The V end lost 4 bases, the J end lost 6 bases, and 15 bases lay between the germline ends. CDR1 SGHRS and CDR2 YFSETQ come from the germline V gene. CDR3 sequence reads: CASSRALSGDTQYF. Here the CDR3 DNA reads TGCGCCAGCAGCCGTGCACTCAGCGGGGATACGCAGTATTTT.

V gene TRBV5-1 combines with J gene TRBJ1-3; D is possibly TRBD1 (5 bases). V was pared by 0 bases and J by 0 bases, with 10 bases between. The germline CDR1 and CDR2 sequences are SGHRS and YFSETQ. The CDR3 totals 16 residues. Here the CDR3 reads CASSLEQQASGNTIYF. For the CDR3, the DNA is TGCGCCAGCAGCTTGGAACAACAGGCCTCTGGAAACACCATATATTTT.